The 16 T cell receptor beta chains reported below all come from one sample, sequenced in a study of blood T cells in healthy people across ages. Using a J-beta primer mix together with a sample-barcoded 5' primer, a second PCR was run for roughly 7 to 12 cycles. TCRdb used MiXCR to reprocess the 5' RACE reads, holding one entry per CDR3 protein. Of about 1.6 million distinct CDR3 sequences listed, around 35% were seen once; the top ten hold roughly 12%. Sequenced: blood. All receptors derive from a young woman in good health.

This sequence joins TRBV28 and TRBJ1-6, with TRBD1 as a possible D gene (6 bases). V lost 3 bases, J lost 7 bases, and 16 bases lay in between. The CDR3 totals 16 residues. The germline V gene encodes CDR1 MDHEN and CDR2 SYDVKM. The CDR3 loop reads CASSLEQGRLNSPLHF. The CDR3 nucleotides read TGTGCCAGCAGTTTGGAGCAGGGGCGACTCAATTCACCCCTCCACTTT.

The rearrangement links TRBV13 to TRBJ1-1; the match to TRBD1 covers 9 bases. Trimming at V came to 4 bases and at J to 1 base, leaving 1 base not matched to a gene. CDR3 length equals 14 residues. Germline V gene lookup returns CDR1 PRHDT and CDR2 FYEKMQ (reference sequence). The CDR3 DNA sequence: TGTGCCAGCAGCTGGGACAGGGCGAACACTGAAGCTTTCTTT. This gives the protein CASSWDRANTEAFF.

This clonotype was observed at least ten times. This chain links TRBV4-1 with TRBJ2-4; no clear D. The CDR3 contains 13 residues. Trimming removed 6 bases at V and 0 bases at J, with 6 bases between. The germline CDR1 and CDR2 sequences are MGHRA and YSYEKL. CDR3 residues: CASSTVAKNIQYF. The CDR3 DNA sequence: TGCGCCAGCAGTACGGTAGCCAAAAACATTCAGTACTTC.

The sample holds a few counts of this clonotype. The rearrangement joins TRBV30 to TRBJ2-1; 8 positions agree with TRBD2. This CDR3 is 16 amino acids long. After removal of 3 bases from V and 2 bases from J, the junction contained 9 bases not matched to a gene. The germline CDR1 and CDR2 sequences are GTSNPN and SVGIG (reference sequence). The CDR3 spells CAWSRTGSGTYNEQFF. CDR3 nucleotides: TGTGCCTGGAGCCGAACCGGTAGCGGGACCTACAATGAGCAGTTCTTC. Variable domain in full (rest from reference TRBV30 and TRBJ2-1): SQTIHQWPATLVQPVGSPLSLECTVEGTSNPNLYWYRQAAGRGLQLLFYSVGIGQISSEVPQNLSASRPQDRQFILSSKKLLLSDSGFYLCAWSRTGSGTYNEQFFGPGTRLTVL.

This rearrangement joins TRBV12-3 or TRBV12-4 to TRBJ1-2; TRBD1 matches at 7 bases. The CDR3 contains 14 residues. Trimming removed 3 bases from V and 4 bases from J; junction bases left unmatched: 5. CDR3 in amino acids: CASSLDRNSYGYTF. The CDR3 DNA reads TGTGCCAGCAGTTTGGACAGGAACTCCTATGGCTACACCTTC.

In this sample, this clonotype turned up a few times. The rearrangement links TRBV6-6 to TRBJ2-7; tentatively, D is TRBD1 (6 bases). CDR3 length equals 13 residues. V was shortened by 2 bases and J by 4 bases, with 9 bases between the two germline ends. Germline V CDR1 and CDR2: MNHNY, SVGAGI (reference sequence). CDR3 nucleotides: TGTGCCAGCAGTTACCAAGGACAGTACGAGCAGTACTTC. The encoded protein is CASSYQGQYEQYF.

The chain joins TRBV20-1 to TRBJ1-4, with a possible D match to TRBD1 (6 bases). Trimming took 0 bases from V and 8 from J, leaving 10 bases between them. The CDR3 runs to 13 residues. Germline V lookup: CDR1 DFQATT, CDR2 SNEGSKA (reference sequence). The CDR3 protein is CSARDTGIEKLFF. CDR3 bases: TGCAGTGCTAGAGATACAGGGATAGAAAAACTGTTTTTT.

This clonotype has a single count. The chain recombines TRBV11-2 with TRBJ2-2; D remains unclear. Germline CDR1 SGHAT, CDR2 FQNNGV. Trimming took 5 bases from V and 1 from J, leaving 17 bases between them. The CDR3 is 17 amino acids. The CDR3 is CASSPTGVLRNTGELFF. The CDR3 bases are TGTGCCAGCAGCCCTACTGGAGTTCTAAGGAACACCGGGGAGCTGTTTTTT.

There are a few counts of this clonotype. The CDR3 coding sequence is TGCAGCGTTGGGCCCGGGGGCGGGACAACCGAGCAGTACTTC. Its protein is CSVGPGGGTTEQYF. V gene TRBV29-1 combines with J gene TRBJ2-7; D may be TRBD1 or TRBD2 (6 bases each). Per germline, CDR1 SQVTM and CDR2 ANQGSEA. Trimming stripped 4 bases from V and 6 bases from J, with 19 bases between. The CDR3 loop spans 14 amino acids.

To note about this clonotype: A much more abundant neighbour one base away suggests this may be a read error. The CDR3 does not close with the conserved phenylalanine or tryptophan, likely indicating a read error. V usage is TRBV29-1 and J usage is TRBJ2-5; 7 positions match TRBD2. The CDR3 sequence is 12 residues long. The J segment lost 9 bases and the V segment lost 7 bases, leaving 11 bases of the junction unmatched. Germline CDR1 is SQVTM and CDR2 is ANQGSEA. CDR3 nucleotides: TGCAGCGCCCCGGGTTCGGGGGGACCCCAGTACGTC. It yields the protein CSAPGSGGPQYV.

Of note for this clonotype: A read error may produce the germline difference seen at one junction end. The gene calls are TRBV6-6 and TRBJ2-1; 7 bases fit TRBD2. This CDR3 spans 16 amino acids. Per germline, CDR1 MNHNY and CDR2 SVGAGI (reference sequence). Here the CDR3 reads CACSRGFGGSDNEQFF. The CDR3 DNA reads as TGTGCCTGCAGTCGCGGGTTTGGCGGGAGCGACAATGAGCAGTTCTTC.

This clonotype was seen more than once but under ten times. The rearrangement joins TRBV9 to TRBJ1-2; 7 bases fit TRBD1. Trimming took 2 bases from V and 2 from J; bases not matched to a gene: 9. From germline, CDR1 is SGDLS and CDR2 YYNGEE. This CDR3 contains 16 residues. CDR3 sequence (DNA): TGTGCCAGCAGCGTTGGACCGACAGGGATGAACTATGGCTACACCTTC. Its protein is CASSVGPTGMNYGYTF.

The chain recombines TRBV3-1 with TRBJ1-1; 9 bases fit TRBD1. Germline V gene lookup returns CDR1 LGHDT and CDR2 YNNKEL (reference sequence). The CDR3 has 14 amino acids. V trimming: 3 bases; J trimming: 7 bases; junction bases outside the gene matches: 6. The CDR3 bases are TGTGCCAGCAGCCATCGGGACAGGGATGTTGAAGCTTTCTTT. Residues: CASSHRDRDVEAFF.

This clonotype was counted once. At one end, the junction sequence differs from germline, possibly due to a read error. This rearrangement joins TRBV27 to TRBJ2-6; possible D gene TRBD2, 7 bases. The CDR3 length is 16 residues. CDR1 and CDR2 from the germline V gene are MNHEY and SMNVEV (reference sequence). The CDR3 region is CASSLSGGLGANALTF. The DNA for the CDR3 is TGTGCCAGCAGTTTATCGGGGGGGCTCGGGGCCAACGCCCTGACTTTC. The whole variable domain, filled in from reference TRBV27 and TRBJ2-6, reads EAQVTQNPRYLITVTGKKLTVTCSQNMNHEYMSWYRQDPGLGLRQIYYSMNVEVTDKGDVPEGYKVSRKEKRNFPLILESPSPNQTSLYFCASSLSGGLGANALTFGAGSRLTVL.

This clonotype was counted between two and nine times. The chain joins TRBV28 to TRBJ2-3; 7 bases agree with TRBD2. Germline lookup yields CDR1 MDHEN and CDR2 SYDVKM. The junction had 2 bases not matched to a gene; V was cut back by 7 bases and J by 1 base. The CDR3 is 13 residues long. The CDR3 region has the DNA TGTGCCAGCATAACTAGCGGCACAGATACGCAGTATTTT. Protein: CASITSGTDTQYF.

The sample holds a few counts of this clonotype. This sequence joins TRBV7-9 and TRBJ1-5, with 10 bases that match TRBD1. With V trimmed by 4 bases and J by 1 base, 4 bases remained unmatched. From germline, CDR1 is SEHNR and CDR2 FQNEAQ (reference sequence). This CDR3 has 16 residues. Written as DNA, the CDR3 is TGTGCCAGCAGCTCGGGGACAGGGGCAAGCAATCAGCCCCAGCATTTT. Its translation is CASSSGTGASNQPQHF.